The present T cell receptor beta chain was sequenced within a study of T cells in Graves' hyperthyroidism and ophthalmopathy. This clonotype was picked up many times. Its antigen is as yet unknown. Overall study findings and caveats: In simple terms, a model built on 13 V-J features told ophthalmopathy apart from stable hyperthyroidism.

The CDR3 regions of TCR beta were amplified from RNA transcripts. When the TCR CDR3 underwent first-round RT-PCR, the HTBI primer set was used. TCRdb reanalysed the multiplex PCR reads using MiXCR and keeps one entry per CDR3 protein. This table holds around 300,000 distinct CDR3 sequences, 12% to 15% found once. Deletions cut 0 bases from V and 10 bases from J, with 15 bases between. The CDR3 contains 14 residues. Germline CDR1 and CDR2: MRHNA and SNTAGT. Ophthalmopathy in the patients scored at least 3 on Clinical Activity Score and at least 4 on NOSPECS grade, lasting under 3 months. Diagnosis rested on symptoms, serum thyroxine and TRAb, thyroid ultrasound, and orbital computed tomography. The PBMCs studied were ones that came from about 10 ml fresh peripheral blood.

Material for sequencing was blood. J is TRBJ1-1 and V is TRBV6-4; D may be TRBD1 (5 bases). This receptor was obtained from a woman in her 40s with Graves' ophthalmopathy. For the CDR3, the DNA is TGTGCCAGCAGTGACTCGGACACCGGGAAGAGAGCTTTCTTT. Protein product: CASSDSDTGKRAFF.